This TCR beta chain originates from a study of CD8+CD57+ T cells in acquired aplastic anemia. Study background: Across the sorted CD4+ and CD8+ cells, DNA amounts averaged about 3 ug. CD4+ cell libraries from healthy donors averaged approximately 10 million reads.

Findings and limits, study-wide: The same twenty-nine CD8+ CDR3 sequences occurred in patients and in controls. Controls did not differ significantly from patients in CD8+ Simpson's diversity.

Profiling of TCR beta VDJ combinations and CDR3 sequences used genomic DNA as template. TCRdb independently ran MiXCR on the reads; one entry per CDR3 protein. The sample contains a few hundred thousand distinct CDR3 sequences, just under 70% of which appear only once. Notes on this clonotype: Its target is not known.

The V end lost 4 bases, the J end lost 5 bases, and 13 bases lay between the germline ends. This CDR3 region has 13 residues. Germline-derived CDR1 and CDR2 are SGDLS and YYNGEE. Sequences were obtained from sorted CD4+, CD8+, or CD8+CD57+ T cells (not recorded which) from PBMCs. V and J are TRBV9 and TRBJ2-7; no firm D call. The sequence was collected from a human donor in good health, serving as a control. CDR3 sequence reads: CASSLFGEDEQYF. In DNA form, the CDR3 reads TGTGCCAGCAGCTTATTTGGGGAAGACGAGCAGTACTTC.